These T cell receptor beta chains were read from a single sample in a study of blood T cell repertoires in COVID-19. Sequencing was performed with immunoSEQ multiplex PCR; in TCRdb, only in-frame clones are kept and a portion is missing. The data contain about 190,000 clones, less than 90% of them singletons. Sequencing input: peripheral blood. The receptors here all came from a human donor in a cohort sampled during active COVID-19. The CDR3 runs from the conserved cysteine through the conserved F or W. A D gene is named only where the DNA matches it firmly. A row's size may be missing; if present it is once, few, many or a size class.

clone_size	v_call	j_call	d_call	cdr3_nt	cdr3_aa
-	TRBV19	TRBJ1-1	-	TGTGCCAGTAGCCCCGGGGGGGGAGTCACTGAAGCTTTCTTT	CASSPGGGVTEAFF
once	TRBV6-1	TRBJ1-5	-	TGTGCCAGCAGTGACAGGGTTACGATATGGGCAGATCAGCCCCAGCATTTT	CASSDRVTIWADQPQHF
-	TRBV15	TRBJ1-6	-	TGTGCCACCAGCAGAGGGGCAGATAATTCACCCCTCCACTTT	CATSRGADNSPLHF
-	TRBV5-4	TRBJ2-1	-	TGTGCCAGCAGCTTCAGGGTCGATGAGCAGTTCTTC	CASSFRVDEQFF
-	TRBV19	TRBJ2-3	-	TGTGCCAGTAGTTCTGCGGAAGTGAAGGCAGATACGCAGTATTTT	CASSSAEVKADTQYF
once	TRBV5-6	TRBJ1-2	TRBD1	TGTGCCAGCAGCAGGGAGGACAGGGTCTACACCTTC	CASSREDRVYTF
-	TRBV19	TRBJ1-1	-	TGTGCCAGTAGTATAAAGAGGCGGGGAGATTCTGAAGCTTTCTTT	CASSIKRRGDSEAFF
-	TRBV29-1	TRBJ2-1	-	TGCAGCGTTGATGTCACGACAGGCCCGCGCTACAATGAGCAGTTCTTC	CSVDVTTGPRYNEQFF
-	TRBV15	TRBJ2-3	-	TGTGCCACCAGCAGAGATCGAGGGCAGGTGCGCACAGATACGCAGTATTTT	CATSRDRGQVRTDTQYF
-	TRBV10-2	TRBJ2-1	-	TGCGCCAGCAGTGAGTCGTCAGCGTCGGAGCAGTTCTTC	CASSESSASEQFF
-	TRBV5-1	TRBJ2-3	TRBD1	TGCGCCAGCAGCTGGGGGACAGGGAGAAGTACAGATACGCAGTATTTT	CASSWGTGRSTDTQYF
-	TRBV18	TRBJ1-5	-	TGTGCCAGCTCCACACCGGGTACGGGCAATCAGCCCCAGCATTTT	CASSTPGTGNQPQHF
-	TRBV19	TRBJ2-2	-	TGTGCCAGTAGTGTACAGGGACGGGAGCTGTTTTTT	CASSVQGRELFF
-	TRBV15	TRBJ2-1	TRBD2	TGTGCCACCAGCAGAGGGGCTAGCGGATCACCCTCCTACAATGAGCAGTTCTTC	CATSRGASGSPSYNEQFF
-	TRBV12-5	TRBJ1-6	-	TGTGCTAGTGGTTTTCAGGGTGGTTCACCCCTCCACTTT	CASGFQGGSPLHF
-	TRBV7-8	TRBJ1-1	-	TGTGCCAGCAGCTTACGAATTTCCGTAGGAGGGCGAACTGAAGCTTTCTTT	CASSLRISVGGRTEAFF
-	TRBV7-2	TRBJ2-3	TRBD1	TGTGCCAGCAGCTCGGACAGGGGGACAGATACGCAGTATTTT	CASSSDRGTDTQYF
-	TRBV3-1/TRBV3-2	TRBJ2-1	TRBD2	TGTGCCAGCAGCCATGGCGGGAGTGGTTCCTACAATGAGCAGTTCTTC	CASSHGGSGSYNEQFF
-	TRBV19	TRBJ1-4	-	TGTGCCACATCCCCTGACAGGTACAAACTGTTTTTT	CATSPDRYKLFF
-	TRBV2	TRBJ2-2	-	TGTGCCAGCAGTGAAGGCCGACTAGTTTTCATCAACACCGGGGAGCTGTTTTTT	CASSEGRLVFINTGELFF
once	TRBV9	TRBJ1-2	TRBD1	TGTGCCAGCAGCGTAGGAGACAGGGGCTATGGCTACACCTTC	CASSVGDRGYGYTF
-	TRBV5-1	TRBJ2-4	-	TGCGCCAGCAGCTTGGGCCGGGGTTCAAACATTCAGTACTTC	CASSLGRGSNIQYF
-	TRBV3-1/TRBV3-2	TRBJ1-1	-	TGTGCCAGCAGCGAGGCCGGAGGTCGGGGTGAAGCTTTCTTT	CASSEAGGRGEAFF
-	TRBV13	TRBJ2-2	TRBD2	TGTGCCAGCAGCTCCCTCCTGTCTAGCGGGGTCACCGGGGAGCTGTTTTTT	CASSSLLSSGVTGELFF
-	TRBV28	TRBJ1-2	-	TGTGCCAGCACCTTGGACAGAAACTATGGCTACACCTTC	CASTLDRNYGYTF
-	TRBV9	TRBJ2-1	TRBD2	TGTGCCAGCAGCACTAGGGACTTACCGGGACTAGGAAAAGAGCAGTTCTTC	CASSTRDLPGLGKEQFF
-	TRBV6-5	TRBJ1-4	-	TGTGCCAGCGGCGGGTTAAAACTGTTTTTT	CASGGLKLFF
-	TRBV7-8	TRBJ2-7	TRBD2	TGTGCCAGCAGCTTAGAGGGACTAGCGGGATCCTACGAGCAGTACTTC	CASSLEGLAGSYEQYF
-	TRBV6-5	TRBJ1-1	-	TGTGCCAGCGGCCGGGTTGGCACTGAAGCTTTCTTT	CASGRVGTEAFF
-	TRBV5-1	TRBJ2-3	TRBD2	TGCGCCAGCAGCAGCGGGGTGGACGGTACGCAGTATTTT	CASSSGVDGTQYF
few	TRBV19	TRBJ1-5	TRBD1	TGTGCCAGTAGGACCCCGGGACAGGGCCCAAATCAGCCCCAGCATTTT	CASRTPGQGPNQPQHF
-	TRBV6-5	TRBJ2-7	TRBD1	TGTGCCAGCAGTCCTCGACAGGGTGACTACGGCGAGCAGTACTTC	CASSPRQGDYGEQYF
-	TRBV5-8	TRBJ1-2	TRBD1	TGTGCCAGCAGCTCGAGTCAGGGGGCGCGTGGCTACACCTTC	CASSSSQGARGYTF
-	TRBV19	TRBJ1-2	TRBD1	TGTGCCAGTAGTATGTCCCGGGACAGGGGAGAAAAGGGCTACACCTTC	CASSMSRDRGEKGYTF
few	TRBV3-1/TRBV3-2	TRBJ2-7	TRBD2	TGTGCCAGCAGCCCCTCTAGCGGCGCCATCGACGAGCAGTACTTC	CASSPSSGAIDEQYF
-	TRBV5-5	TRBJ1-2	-	TGTGCCAGCAGCACCGAATTGGGCGCCTATGGCTACACCTTC	CASSTELGAYGYTF
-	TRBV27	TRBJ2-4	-	TGTGCCAGCAGCCCTCGACAGATAGCCAAAAACATTCAGTACTTC	CASSPRQIAKNIQYF
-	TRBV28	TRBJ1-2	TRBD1	TGTGCCAGCAGCTCCGGTACAGGGGTCAGTTCTTTTGCTGGCTACACCTTC	CASSSGTGVSSFAGYTF
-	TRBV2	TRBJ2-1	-	TGTGCCAGCAGGGAGGCGAGCTCCTACAATGAGCAGTTCTTC	CASREASSYNEQFF
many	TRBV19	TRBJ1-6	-	TGTGCCAGTAGTTTGGAAACCCCCGACAGGCGCTCGGCCTCCTATAATTCACCCCTCCACTTT	CASSLETPDRRSASYNSPLHF
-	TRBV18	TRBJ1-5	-	TGTGCCAGCTCTCCGCAGGGAATGTCACAGCCCCAGCATTTT	CASSPQGMSQPQHF
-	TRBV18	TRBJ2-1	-	TGTGCCAGCTCAGCTAACGGAGAGCACAATGAGCAGTTCTTC	CASSANGEHNEQFF
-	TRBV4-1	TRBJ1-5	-	TGCGCCAGCAGCCAAGAATCGCGCGGGGTTAGCAATCAGCCCCAGCATTTT	CASSQESRGVSNQPQHF
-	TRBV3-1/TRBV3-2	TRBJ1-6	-	TGTGCCAGCAGCCGGGGAGTTGGGGATAATTCACCCCTCCACTTT	CASSRGVGDNSPLHF
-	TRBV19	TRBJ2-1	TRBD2	TGTGCCAGTAGTAGCACTAGCGGGAGTAATGAGCAGTTCTTC	CASSSTSGSNEQFF
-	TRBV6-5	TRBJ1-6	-	TGTGCCAGCGGAAAAGGGAGCTCCTATAATTCACCCCTCCACTTT	CASGKGSSYNSPLHF
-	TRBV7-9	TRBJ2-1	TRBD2	TGTGCCAGCAGCTTTGGCGGGACTAGTCGACGCCATGAGCAGTTCTTC	CASSFGGTSRRHEQFF
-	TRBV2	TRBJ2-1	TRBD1	TGTGCCAGCAAGGGGGCGGACAATGAGCAGTTCTTC	CASKGADNEQFF
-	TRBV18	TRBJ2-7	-	TGTGCCAGCTCACCGACTTCGGACATAACCTACGAGCAGTACTTC	CASSPTSDITYEQYF
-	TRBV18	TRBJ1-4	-	TGTGCCAGCTCACCAGACGGGGGAGTCACTAATGAAAAACTGTTTTTT	CASSPDGGVTNEKLFF
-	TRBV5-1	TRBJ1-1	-	TGCGCCAGCAGCGTTGACGGAGACACTGAAGCTTTCTTT	CASSVDGDTEAFF
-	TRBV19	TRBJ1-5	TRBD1	TGTGCCAGTAGTATCTTTTTAAGACAGGGTGATAGCCAGCCCCAGCATTTT	CASSIFLRQGDSQPQHF
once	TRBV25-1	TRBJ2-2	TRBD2	TGTGCCAGCGCTAGCGGGGGGGCCTCCGGGGAGCTGTTTTTT	CASASGGASGELFF
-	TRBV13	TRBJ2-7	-	TGTGCCAGCAGCCCCATGGGGGGGGCGCACGAGCAGTACTTC	CASSPMGGAHEQYF
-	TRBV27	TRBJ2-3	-	TGTGCCAGCAGGGACATAGGGGGAGCTAAAGATACGCAGTATTTT	CASRDIGGAKDTQYF
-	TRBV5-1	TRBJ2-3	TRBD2	TGCGCCAGCAGCTTGGGGACTAGCCCCACTTTCACAGATACGCAGTATTTT	CASSLGTSPTFTDTQYF
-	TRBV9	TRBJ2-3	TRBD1	TGTGCCAGCAGCGTAGCTACAGGGGCAACAGATACGCAGTATTTT	CASSVATGATDTQYF
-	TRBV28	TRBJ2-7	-	TGTGCCAGCAGTTTCAGGGGCTACGAGCAGTACTTC	CASSFRGYEQYF
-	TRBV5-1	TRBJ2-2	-	TGCGCCAGCTGCACGGGATCAACAGGGCGGCGTATCACCGGGGAGCTGTTTTTT	CASCTGSTGRRITGELFF